Listed below are T cell receptor beta chains from one sample, sequenced in a study of blood T cell repertoires in COVID-19. Measured with immunoSEQ multiplex PCR; TCRdb has only the in-frame clones, and not every one. The sample shows hundreds of thousands of clones, roughly four fifths of them seen only once. The sequenced material came from peripheral blood. These receptors came from a woman of 80 years or more with COVID-19, enrolled during active disease. CDR3s include the opening cysteine and the closing phenylalanine or tryptophan. The D gene is left open where the match is weak. For some rows the clone size is stated as once, few or many, or as a class when expanded; others skip it.

TRBD2	.	TRBJ2-3	TRBV4-1	CASSQEQAGPAGSQYF	TGCGCCAGCAGCCAAGAGCAAGCGGGACCGGCGGGGTCGCAGTATTTT
TRBD2	few	TRBJ2-5	TRBV5-1	CASSLLAGGAGTQYF	TGCGCCAGCAGCTTGCTAGCGGGGGGGGCCGGGACCCAGTACTTC
.	.	TRBJ1-5	TRBV2	CASNQRDSNQPQHF	TGTGCCAGCAATCAACGGGATAGCAATCAGCCCCAGCATTTT
TRBD2	.	TRBJ2-3	TRBV9	CASSVRDYSDTQYF	TGTGCCAGCAGCGTACGGGACTACTCAGATACGCAGTATTTT
.	.	TRBJ2-2	TRBV19	CASSIGGVTGELFF	TGTGCCAGTAGTATAGGGGGAGTTACCGGGGAGCTGTTTTTT
.	.	TRBJ2-3	TRBV11-2	CASSFDPGLDTQYF	TGTGCCAGCAGCTTCGATCCGGGTCTCGATACGCAGTATTTT
TRBD2	.	TRBJ2-7	TRBV9	CASSVGTSGTYEQYF	TGTGCCAGCAGCGTAGGGACTAGCGGCACCTACGAGCAGTACTTC
TRBD2	.	TRBJ2-7	TRBV10-2	CASRGSGTYEQYF	TGCGCCAGCAGAGGAAGCGGGACCTACGAGCAGTACTTC
TRBD2	.	TRBJ2-1	TRBV27	CASSLLAGYNEQFF	TGTGCCAGCAGTTTGCTAGCGGGTTACAATGAGCAGTTCTTC
.	.	TRBJ2-3	TRBV7-3	CASSLGRLGTDTQYF	TGTGCCAGCAGCTTAGGCAGACTAGGCACAGATACGCAGTATTTT
.	.	TRBJ1-5	TRBV28	CASSLLLGVGGNQPQHF	TGTGCCAGCAGTTTACTCCTAGGGGTAGGAGGCAATCAGCCCCAGCATTTT
TRBD1	.	TRBJ2-7	TRBV27	CASTPGQGNYEQYF	TGTGCCAGCACTCCGGGACAGGGGAACTACGAGCAGTACTTC
TRBD1	few	TRBJ1-4	TRBV5-8	CASSPGTGGILNEKLFF	TGTGCCAGCAGCCCAGGGACAGGGGGAATACTGAATGAAAAACTGTTTTTT
.	.	TRBJ2-1	TRBV28	CASRESSYNEQFF	TGTGCCAGCAGGGAGTCCTCCTACAATGAGCAGTTCTTC
.	.	TRBJ1-3	TRBV5-5	CASRQTGAGDTIYF	TGTGCCAGCAGACAGACAGGAGCCGGCGACACCATATATTTT
TRBD1	.	TRBJ1-1	TRBV18	CASSGTANTEAFF	TGTGCCAGCTCCGGGACAGCTAACACTGAAGCTTTCTTT
TRBD1	.	TRBJ1-2	TRBV10-3	CAISAVYRGSLYGYTF	TGTGCCATCAGTGCGGTATACAGGGGTTCCCTCTATGGCTACACCTTC
TRBD1	.	TRBJ2-5	TRBV7-2	CASSPIRGPGETQYF	TGTGCCAGCAGCCCTATTAGGGGGCCCGGAGAGACCCAGTACTTC
TRBD2	.	TRBJ2-4	TRBV6-1	CASSERVAGGTLAKNIQYF	TGTGCCAGCAGTGAACGTGTAGCGGGGGGCACTCTAGCCAAAAACATTCAGTACTTC
.	.	TRBJ1-4	TRBV24-1	CATSDLTGKLFF	TGTGCCACCAGTGATCTAACTGGAAAACTGTTTTTT
TRBD2	.	TRBJ2-1	TRBV29-1	CSGQRETRAEQFF	TGCAGCGGGCAGCGGGAAACTCGGGCTGAGCAGTTCTTC
.	.	TRBJ1-2	TRBV14	CASSQGGGQYRYGYTF	TGTGCCAGCAGCCAAGGGGGGGGCCAGTATCGGTATGGCTACACCTTC
TRBD1	.	TRBJ1-3	TRBV19	CASAGGSSGNTIYF	TGTGCCAGTGCAGGGGGCAGCTCTGGAAACACCATATATTTT
TRBD1	.	TRBJ1-2	TRBV7-9	CASSPQGSGYTF	TGTGCCAGCAGCCCACAGGGGTCTGGCTACACCTTC
.	.	TRBJ1-2	TRBV20-1	CSGGGNYGYTF	TGCAGTGGGGGAGGGAACTATGGCTACACCTTC
TRBD1	few	TRBJ1-2	TRBV5-1	CASSDRTGSYGYTF	TGCGCCAGCAGCGATAGGACAGGGAGCTATGGCTACACCTTC
TRBD2	few	TRBJ2-1	TRBV6-4	CASSSTSGRGNEQFF	TGTGCCAGCAGTTCGACTAGCGGGAGGGGTAATGAGCAGTTCTTC
.	few	TRBJ2-3	TRBV7-3	CASSLQGLGTDTQYF	TGTGCCAGCAGCTTACAGGGGCTAGGAACAGATACGCAGTATTTT
.	many	TRBJ1-1	TRBV7-9	CASSRGGAEAFF	TGTGCCAGCAGCCGCGGGGGGGCTGAAGCTTTCTTT
TRBD1	.	TRBJ1-5	TRBV19	CASRLQGWQPQHF	TGTGCCAGTAGGCTACAGGGGTGGCAGCCCCAGCATTTT
TRBD2	.	TRBJ2-5	TRBV7-2	CASSGGTKKETQYF	TGTGCCAGCAGCGGCGGGACTAAGAAAGAGACCCAGTACTTC
.	once	TRBJ2-3	TRBV28	CASSPATGLSTDTQYF	TGTGCCAGCAGTCCCGCGACAGGCCTATCCACAGATACGCAGTATTTT
.	.	TRBJ2-2	TRBV18	CASSPRGSRELFF	TGTGCCAGCTCACCACGCGGCTCCCGGGAGCTGTTTTTT
.	.	TRBJ1-1	TRBV7-9	CASSPRGNTEAFF	TGTGCCAGCAGCCCACGGGGGAACACTGAAGCTTTCTTT
TRBD1	.	TRBJ1-2	TRBV30	CAWSDRGSYTF	TGTGCCTGGAGTGACAGGGGAAGCTACACCTTC
TRBD2	.	TRBJ2-5	TRBV10-3	CAISESLAGSPQYF	TGTGCCATCAGTGAGTCGTTAGCGGGAAGCCCCCAGTACTTC
.	.	TRBJ1-2	TRBV7-8	CASRPEAQGIDGYTF	TGTGCCAGCAGACCCGAAGCCCAGGGGATCGATGGCTACACCTTC
TRBD2	.	TRBJ2-7	TRBV5-1	CASSLVLAGRKASYEQYF	TGCGCCAGCAGCTTGGTACTAGCGGGGCGTAAGGCCTCCTACGAGCAGTACTTC
.	.	TRBJ1-5	TRBV7-9	CASSLWGDQPQHF	TGTGCCAGCAGCTTATGGGGGGATCAGCCCCAGCATTTT
.	.	TRBJ2-7	TRBV28	CASSLHGGSSYEQYF	TGTGCCAGCAGTTTGCATGGCGGTAGCTCCTACGAGCAGTACTTC
.	.	TRBJ1-2	TRBV5-1	CASSPGGQPYGYTF	TGCGCCAGCAGCCCTGGAGGACAGCCTTATGGCTACACCTTC
.	.	TRBJ2-7	TRBV2	CASTLNIQSYEQYF	TGTGCCAGCACATTAAACATCCAATCCTACGAGCAGTACTTC
.	.	TRBJ1-2	TRBV6-5	CASSPWEGRYGYTF	TGTGCCAGCAGCCCCTGGGAGGGACGCTATGGCTACACCTTC
TRBD1	.	TRBJ1-2	TRBV3-1/TRBV3-2	CASSITGGDYGYTF	TGTGCCAGCAGTATCACAGGGGGCGACTATGGCTACACCTTC
.	.	TRBJ2-1	TRBV7-3	CASSQYRGVPGGNEQFF	TGTGCCAGCAGCCAATACAGGGGCGTCCCCGGGGGAAATGAGCAGTTCTTC
.	.	TRBJ2-2	TRBV6-2/TRBV6-3	CASTPHVGRGTGELFF	TGTGCCAGCACCCCACACGTGGGGCGTGGCACCGGGGAGCTGTTTTTT
TRBD1	.	TRBJ1-2	TRBV4-2	CATSLTPGQINFNYGYTF	TGTGCCACTTCATTGACGCCGGGACAGATAAATTTTAACTATGGCTACACCTTC
TRBD1	.	TRBJ1-1	TRBV10-1	CASRQGLNTEAFF	TGCGCCAGCAGACAGGGGTTGAACACTGAAGCTTTCTTT
TRBD2	.	TRBJ2-7	TRBV7-9	CASSLSGILSYEQYF	TGTGCCAGCAGCTTAAGCGGGATTCTCTCCTACGAGCAGTACTTC
.	.	TRBJ2-2	TRBV10-3	CAISESATATGELFF	TGTGCCATCAGTGAGTCCGCGACAGCGACCGGGGAGCTGTTTTTT
.	.	TRBJ1-1	TRBV7-9	CASSSPGGRKVAEAFF	TGTGCCAGCAGCTCCCCGGGAGGCCGTAAGGTGGCTGAAGCTTTCTTT
.	.	TRBJ1-6	TRBV9	CASSVVAENSPLHF	TGTGCCAGCAGCGTAGTTGCCGAGAATTCACCCCTCCACTTT
TRBD2	few	TRBJ2-5	TRBV9	CASSDAGEETQYF	TGTGCCAGCAGCGATGCGGGGGAAGAGACCCAGTACTTC
.	.	TRBJ1-3	TRBV5-1	CASKEGTGNTIYF	TGCGCCAGCAAGGAGGGAACTGGAAACACCATATATTTT
TRBD1	few	TRBJ2-6	TRBV27	CASARGGQGLSGANVLTF	TGTGCCAGCGCAAGAGGGGGACAGGGTCTATCTGGGGCCAACGTCCTGACTTTC
TRBD1	.	TRBJ2-7	TRBV30	CAWSVNRGAYEQYF	TGTGCCTGGAGTGTAAACAGGGGGGCCTACGAGCAGTACTTC
.	.	TRBJ2-7	TRBV28	CASRLRRLGYEQYF	TGTGCCAGCAGACTCCGTAGGCTAGGCTACGAGCAGTACTTC
.	once	TRBJ1-5	TRBV6-1	CASSEAGRFWPQHF	TGTGCCAGCAGTGAAGCAGGGAGATTTTGGCCCCAGCATTTT
.	.	TRBJ1-1	TRBV9	CASSSQMNTEAFF	TGTGCCAGCAGCTCACAGATGAACACTGAAGCTTTCTTT